This passage covers 7 T cell receptor beta chains from one sample sequenced in a study of OX40 agonist ivuxolimab in advanced cancers. Generated by immunoSEQ multiplex PCR, the TCRdb table keeps only in-frame clones and is missing some. The repertoire consists of 73,000 or so clones, with 80% to 95% occurring once and the leading ten covering about 0.42%. Sequenced here: CD4+ or CD8+ T cells sorted from blood, sampled in a trial of the OX40 agonist ivuxolimab. Receptors were obtained from an adult with an advanced solid tumor such as melanoma, head and neck, liver or kidney cancer.

V is TRBV7-2 and J is TRBJ1-3; D gene unclear. Germline-derived CDR1 and CDR2 are SGHTA and FQGNSA. The CDR3 runs 14 residues. V was clipped by 5 bases and J by 4 bases, with 12 bases between them. CDR3 nucleotide sequence: TGTGCCAGCAGCCCCCCAGCTCTGGGAAACACCATATATTTT. This codes for CASSPPALGNTIYF. The variable domain in full, completed from reference TRBV7-2 and TRBJ1-3, reads GAGVSQSPSNKVTEKGKDVELRCDPISGHTALYWYRQSLGQGLEFLIYFQGNSAPDKSGLPSDRFSAERTGGSVSTLTIQRTQQEDSAVYLCASSPPALGNTIYFGEGSWLTVV.

V gene TRBV2 combines with J gene TRBJ2-7; the D gene is possibly TRBD2 (7 bases). The length of the CDR3 is 15 residues. With 1 base removed from V and 2 bases from J, the gap between germline ends came to 12 bases. CDR1 is SNHLY and CDR2 is FYNNEI in the germline V gene. CDR3 DNA: TGTGCCAGCAGTGAAGTGGGGGGGCGGGCCTACGAGCAGTACTTC. It encodes CASSEVGGRAYEQYF.

This clone appeared once. The chain couples TRBV5-4 to TRBJ2-2; tentatively, D is TRBD1 (6 bases). Germline values: CDR1 SGHNT, CDR2 YYREEE (reference sequence). The CDR3 is 15 amino acids. With 3 bases removed from V and 1 base from J, the gap between germline ends came to 10 bases. This chain's CDR3 is CASSSKGVNTGELFF. CDR3 in DNA: TGTGCCAGCAGCTCGAAGGGGGTGAACACCGGGGAGCTGTTTTTT.

The gene calls are TRBV30 and TRBJ2-7, with D possibly being TRBD1 or TRBD2 (5 bases each). V was cut by 0 bases and J by 6 bases, with 18 bases left in between. The CDR3 runs 15 residues. Germline V gene data show CDR1 as GTSNPN and CDR2 as SVGIG (reference sequence). The CDR3 here is CAWSVSLAGLSEQYF. CDR3 sequence (DNA): TGTGCCTGGAGTGTAAGTCTAGCAGGGCTCTCCGAGCAGTACTTC.

V gene TRBV7-2 combines with J gene TRBJ2-3; D may be TRBD1 or TRBD2 (6 bases each). This CDR3 is 16 amino acids long. From germline, CDR1 is SGHTA and CDR2 FQGNSA. Trimming took 5 bases from V and 1 from J, leaving 16 bases between them. CDR3 nucleotides: TGTGCCAGCAGCCCAAGAGGGGGAGGAGGCACAGATACGCAGTATTTT. Residues: CASSPRGGGGTDTQYF.

The chain couples TRBV5-1 to TRBJ2-1; 12 bases line up with TRBD2. Looked up from germline, CDR1 is SGHRS and CDR2 is YFSETQ. The V segment lost 3 bases and the J segment 10 bases; nucleotides outside the gene matches: 8. The length of the CDR3 is 15 residues. CDR3 nucleotides: TGCGCCAGCAGCTCCGGACTAGCGGGATCTCGCGAGCAGTTCTTC. Its protein product is CASSSGLAGSREQFF.

The V and J genes are TRBV7-2 and TRBJ2-6, with TRBD2 matching over 9 bases. Germline trimming cut 7 bases from V and 0 bases from J; bases unmatched to any gene: 7. CDR3 length: 17 residues. Germline loops: CDR1 SGHTA, CDR2 FQGNSA. This CDR3 reads CASIRTSAASGANVLTF. As DNA, the CDR3 is TGTGCCAGCATACGGACTAGCGCCGCCTCTGGGGCCAACGTCCTGACTTTC.